A selection of T cell receptor beta chains follows, all from one sample in a study of naive and memory T cell subsets. Each CDR3 protein is one row after TCRdb ran MiXCR on the UMI-ligation and nested PCR reads. The sample has some 150,000 distinct CDR3 sequences, over 15% seen once. The material sequenced was naive CD4+ T cells from blood. Source of these receptors: a human donor in good health. The CDR3 runs from the conserved cysteine through the conserved F or W. The D gene is left open where the match is weak. Expanded clones get a size class; other rows say once, few or many, or leave the size out.

V	size	D	J	DNA	CDR3
TRBV4-1	few	-	TRBJ2-5	TGCGCCAGCAGCCGTACCATAGCCCAAGAGACCCAGTACTTC	CASSRTIAQETQYF
TRBV24-1	-	TRBD2	TRBJ2-1	TGTGCCACCAGTGACGGGGGGGCCGGAAATGAGCAGTTCTTC	CATSDGGAGNEQFF
TRBV3-1	-	-	TRBJ2-3	TGTGCCAGCAGCCAAGATTCCCAAGATACGCAGTATTTT	CASSQDSQDTQYF
TRBV5-1	-	-	TRBJ1-5	TGCGCCAGCACCTTGGAGGGTGGAGGTCAGCCCCAGCATTTT	CASTLEGGGQPQHF
TRBV6-5	-	TRBD1	TRBJ1-5	TGTGCCAGCAGTTACTCCCCCCCGACAGGGGGCTGGGGGAATCAGCCCCAGCATTTT	CASSYSPPTGGWGNQPQHF
TRBV7-2	-	-	TRBJ2-3	TGTGCCAGCAGCTTACCTAGTACAGATACGCAGTATTTT	CASSLPSTDTQYF
TRBV20-1	many	-	TRBJ2-3	TGCAGTGCTAGGGGCGAGTCTTCCCCAGATACGCAGTATTTT	CSARGESSPDTQYF
TRBV15	many	TRBD1	TRBJ2-3	TGTGCCACCAGCAGAAGGACAGGGAGCACAGATACGCAGTATTTT	CATSRRTGSTDTQYF
TRBV7-9	-	TRBD1	TRBJ1-2	TGTGCCAGCAGCGCACGGACAGGGGGCTATGGCTACACCTTC	CASSARTGGYGYTF
TRBV29-1	-	-	TRBJ1-3	TGCAGCGTTGAAAATGGAAACACCATATATTTT	CSVENGNTIYF
TRBV20-1	many	TRBD1	TRBJ2-5	TGCAGTGCCGTTTCGAACCGGGACAGCCTCCAAGAGACCCAGTACTTC	CSAVSNRDSLQETQYF
TRBV9	-	-	TRBJ1-3	TGTGCCAGCAGCGTAGATCCTGCAGGCTCTGGAAACACCATATATTTT	CASSVDPAGSGNTIYF
TRBV12-3/TRBV12-4	-	-	TRBJ2-1	TGTGCCAGCAGTTTATCTGGGGGAGATGAGCAGTTCTTC	CASSLSGGDEQFF
TRBV6-1	few	-	TRBJ2-4	TGTGCCAGCACTTTTGTCGCAGGGCGAGCCAAAAACATTCAGTACTTC	CASTFVAGRAKNIQYF
TRBV5-1	-	TRBD2	TRBJ2-1	TGCGCCAGCAGCTTGGTGGGACTAGCGGGAGATCTGGCCTACAATGAGCAGTTCTTC	CASSLVGLAGDLAYNEQFF
TRBV19	-	-	TRBJ2-3	TGTGCCAGTAGTAAGGTCGGGGGCGCTGGAACAGATACGCAGTATTTT	CASSKVGGAGTDTQYF
TRBV6-1	many	TRBD2	TRBJ2-3	TGTGCCAGCAGATCACCGGGACTAGCGGGAGTTCCAGATACGCAGTATTTT	CASRSPGLAGVPDTQYF
TRBV24-1	few	TRBD2	TRBJ2-3	TGTGCCACCAGTGATACTCCTAGCGGCGCCTGGTACACAGATACGCAGTATTTT	CATSDTPSGAWYTDTQYF
TRBV20-1	-	TRBD1	TRBJ1-4	TGCAGTGCCTCAGGGGGTGAAAAACTGTTTTTT	CSASGGEKLFF
TRBV7-2	few	-	TRBJ1-4	TGTGCCAGCAGCTTAGTGGGTGCAAAACTGTTTTTT	CASSLVGAKLFF
TRBV29-1	-	-	TRBJ2-1	TGCAGCGTTGTGGGCCCTAACAGGGATTATTTCTTC	CSVVGPNRDYFF
TRBV7-8	few	-	TRBJ2-1	TGTGCCAGCAGCTCACCCTTAGCTGCGAGCTCCTACAATGAGCAGTTCTTC	CASSSPLAASSYNEQFF